This T cell receptor (beta chain) was captured in a study of T cells generated in artificial thymic organoids. TCRalpha and TCRbeta libraries were amplified separately by semi-nested PCR with TRAC or TRBC reverse primers. cDNA synthesis used about 3 to 500 ng of total RNA. TCRdb reprocessed the 5' RACE reads via MiXCR and lists one record per CDR3 protein. The sample lists 7,500 to 9,000 distinct CDR3 sequences; around 25% were seen once. V gave up 5 bases and J gave up 8 bases; unmatched junction bases: 15. Germline-derived CDR1 and CDR2 are SEHNR and FQNEAQ (reference sequence). This CDR3 has 16 amino acids. Human HSPCs were combined with MS5 stroma expressing human DLL1. Organoids were seeded with FACS-purified CD34+CD3- stem and progenitor cells depleted of residual T cells. Culture medium was serum-free RPMI with B27, FLT3L, IL-7, ascorbic acid. Each sample used roughly 40,000 to 220,000 sorted cells for RNA.

This clonotype was detected a few times. Antigen: not known. Study-level findings and limits: TCR diversity of organoid-derived CD8 single positive cells matched thymic and naive blood cells.

The rearrangement joins TRBV7-9 to TRBJ2-1, with 7 bases matching TRBD1. The sample was naive CD8+ T cells grown in artificial thymic organoids from cord blood stem and progenitor cells. Subset given: CD3+TCRalphabeta+CD8SP T cells; for blood, CD45RO-CCR7+ naive CD8+ T cells. This TCR came from a human donor who gave cord blood stem cells for thymic organoid culture, a cardiac surgery patient who gave postnatal thymus, or a blood donor (not recorded which). The CDR3 DNA follows: TGTGCCAGCAGCCCCTCCGGGACAGTAACTATCCATGAGCAGTTCTTC. Encoded protein: CASSPSGTVTIHEQFF. Filled out from reference TRBV7-9 and TRBJ2-1, the complete variable domain reads DTGVSQNPRHKITKRGQNVTFRCDPISEHNRLYWYRQTLGQGPEFLTYFQNEAQLEKSRLLSDRFSAERPKGSFSTLEIQRTEQGDSAMYLCASSPSGTVTIHEQFFGPGTRLTVL.